This T cell receptor beta chain was profiled in a study of tumor T cells in aggressive B-cell lymphoma. Sequencing was performed with immunoSEQ multiplex PCR; in TCRdb, only in-frame clones are kept and a portion is missing. The table records about 120 clones, about 70% of them present only once. The CDR3 covers 13 residues. Germline CDR1 reads SGDLS; CDR2 reads YYNGEE. Trimming removed 0 bases at V and 6 bases at J, with 7 bases between. The sample taken for sequencing was tumor tissue. The V and J genes are TRBV9 and TRBJ2-1; D ambiguous. The clonotype was recovered from an adult with diffuse large B cell lymphoma. The CDR3 is CASSVDLPNEQFF. The CDR3, as DNA: TGTGCCAGCAGCGTAGACTTACCCAATGAGCAGTTCTTC.